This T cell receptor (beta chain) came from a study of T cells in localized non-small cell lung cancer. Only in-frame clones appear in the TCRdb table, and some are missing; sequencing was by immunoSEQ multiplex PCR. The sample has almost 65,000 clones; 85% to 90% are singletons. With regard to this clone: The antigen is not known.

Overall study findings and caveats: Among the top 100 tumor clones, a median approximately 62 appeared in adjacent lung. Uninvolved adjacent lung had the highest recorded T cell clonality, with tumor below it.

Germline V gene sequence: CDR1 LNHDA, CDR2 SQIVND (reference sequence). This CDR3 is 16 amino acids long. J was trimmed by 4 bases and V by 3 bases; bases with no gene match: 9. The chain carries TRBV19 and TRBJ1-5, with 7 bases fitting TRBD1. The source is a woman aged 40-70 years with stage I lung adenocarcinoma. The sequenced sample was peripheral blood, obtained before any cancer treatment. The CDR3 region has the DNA TGTGCCAGTAGTATTATGGTTCAGGGGGGTAATCAGCCCCAGCATTTT. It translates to CASSIMVQGGNQPQHF.